This TCR beta chain was recorded in a study of OX40 agonist ivuxolimab in advanced cancers. This CDR3 comprises 17 residues. CDR1 and CDR2 from the germline V gene are SEHNR and FQNEAQ (reference sequence). V lost 2 bases and J 1 base, leaving 17 bases between the germline ends. Clones were sequenced by immunoSEQ multiplex PCR, and TCRdb holds only the in-frame ones, with some missing. The sample has 95,000 to 150,000 clones, roughly 93% seen once. Here the sequenced sample was CD4+ or CD8+ T cells sorted from blood, taken in a trial of the OX40 agonist ivuxolimab. This clonotype was obtained from an adult with an advanced solid tumor such as melanoma, head and neck, liver or kidney cancer. This chain links TRBV7-9 with TRBJ1-1; D perhaps matches TRBD1 (5 bases). The CDR3 loop is CASSLNGQGTPNTEAFF. The CDR3 bases are TGTGCCAGCAGCTTAAATGGGCAGGGCACGCCGAACACTGAAGCTTTCTTT. Complete variable domain (other parts from reference TRBV7-9 and TRBJ1-1): DTGVSQNPRHKITKRGQNVTFRCDPISEHNRLYWYRQTLGQGPEFLTYFQNEAQLEKSRLLSDRFSAERPKGSFSTLEIQRTEQGDSAMYLCASSLNGQGTPNTEAFFGQGTRLTVV.